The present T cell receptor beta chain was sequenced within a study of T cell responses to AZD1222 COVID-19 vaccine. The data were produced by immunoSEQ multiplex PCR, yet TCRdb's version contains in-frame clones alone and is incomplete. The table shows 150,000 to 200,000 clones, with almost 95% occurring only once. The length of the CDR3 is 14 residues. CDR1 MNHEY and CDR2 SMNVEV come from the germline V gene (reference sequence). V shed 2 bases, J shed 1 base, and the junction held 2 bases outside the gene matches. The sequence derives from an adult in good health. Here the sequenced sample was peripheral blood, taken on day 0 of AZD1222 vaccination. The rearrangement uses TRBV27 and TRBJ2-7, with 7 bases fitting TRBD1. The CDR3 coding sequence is TGTGCCAGCAGTTTAGGGACAGCTTCCTACGAGCAGTACTTC. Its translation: CASSLGTASYEQYF.